One and the same sample provided the 11 T cell receptor beta chains below, sequenced in a study of blood T cell repertoires in COVID-19 (dated by TCRdb to about 2020). Receptor libraries were prepared by the immunoSEQ multiplex PCR assay. Not all clones reach the TCRdb copy of this immuneACCESS table, which keeps in-frame sequences only. Checked studies attribute under half of the gap to unresolved V genes and leave the rest unexplained. This sample has around 270,000 clones in its table, and roughly 89% of those were observed once. Approximately 0.84% of the sample is in the top ten clones. Sequenced input: peripheral blood. The receptors stem from a young man with acute or convalescent COVID-19.

The chain carries TRBV5-1 and TRBJ1-1; no clear D. The CDR3 sequence is 13 residues long. The germline gives CDR1 SGHRS, CDR2 YFSETQ. The V and J ends lost 1 base and 1 base respectively, with 5 bases between them. In nucleotides, the CDR3 is TGCGCCAGCAGCTTGCTAACGAACACTGAAGCTTTCTTT. It specifies CASSLLTNTEAFF.

The chain joins TRBV10-2 to TRBJ2-3; D not certain. The V gene's germline CDR1 is WSHSY and CDR2 SAAADI. The V gene lost 5 bases and the J gene lost 3 bases, with 21 bases spanning the gap. The CDR3 contains 17 residues. The CDR3 loop is CASSLVVGRSVTDTQYF. For the CDR3, the DNA is TGCGCCAGCAGTTTAGTGGTTGGTAGATCGGTAACAGATACGCAGTATTTT.

V and J are TRBV12-3 or TRBV12-4 and TRBJ2-7; D gene unclear. This CDR3 spans 12 amino acids. The V end lost 6 bases, the J end lost 6 bases, and 12 bases lay between the germline ends. The CDR3 loop is CASSSLTAEQYF. The CDR3 DNA reads as TGTGCCAGCAGCTCACTCACAGCCGAGCAGTACTTC.

The rearrangement joins TRBV6-5 to TRBJ1-3; the match to TRBD1 covers 8 bases. There are 14 residues in the CDR3. CDR1 MNHEY and CDR2 SVGAGI come from the germline V gene. V lost 6 bases to trimming and J lost 8 bases; unmatched junction nucleotides: 9. The CDR3, as DNA: TGTGCCAGCAGCCGGACAGGGAATGTAGACACCATATATTTT. Translated: CASSRTGNVDTIYF.

V usage is TRBV3-1 (or the pseudogene TRBV3-2) and J usage is TRBJ1-3; D is undetermined. CDR3 length: 14 amino acids. Germline values: CDR1 LGHDT, CDR2 YNNKEL (reference sequence). V shed 4 bases and J shed 4 bases, with 11 bases lying between them. The CDR3 loop reads CASSPAGWGNTIYF. CDR3 DNA: TGTGCCAGCAGCCCAGCCGGGTGGGGAAACACCATATATTTT.

The rearrangement joins TRBV3-1 (or the pseudogene TRBV3-2) to TRBJ2-7; no definite D call. V lost 4 bases to trimming and J lost 2 bases, with 15 bases between them. The CDR3 consists of 15 residues. CDR1 and CDR2 (germline): LGHDT, YNNKEL (reference sequence). This chain's CDR3 is CASSRIGPGPYEQYF. The CDR3 DNA is TGTGCCAGCAGCCGAATCGGTCCGGGTCCCTACGAGCAGTACTTC.

CDR3 bases: TGTGCCAGCAGCTTGCGGGGGAGGGGTGAGCAGTTCTTC. It encodes CASSLRGRGEQFF. The chain combines TRBV5-6 with TRBJ2-1, with 7 bases lining up with TRBD2. This CDR3 has 13 amino acids. Losses at the gene ends were 1 base for V and 9 bases for J; bases not matched to a gene: 4. Germline values: CDR1 SGHDT, CDR2 YYEEEE.

The chain recombines TRBV27 with TRBJ1-2; perhaps TRBD1 as D (5 bases). V lost 4 bases, J lost 6 bases, and 15 bases lay in between. Germline V CDR1 and CDR2: MNHEY, SMNVEV (reference sequence). This CDR3 comprises 14 residues. The CDR3: CASSSQGTRDGYTF. The CDR3 DNA reads as TGTGCCAGCAGTTCTCAGGGTACACGGGATGGCTACACCTTC.

This clone turned up a few times. V gene TRBV6-1 combines with J gene TRBJ1-4; 12 bases map to TRBD1. J gave up 4 bases and V 4 bases, and 7 bases lay outside the gene matches. The germline V gene has CDR1 MNHNS and CDR2 SASEGT. The CDR3 covers 17 residues. This chain's CDR3 is CASSARDRGLFNEKLFF. In DNA, the CDR3 is TGTGCCAGCAGTGCCCGGGACAGGGGGCTTTTTAATGAAAAACTGTTTTTT.

The rearrangement joins TRBV12-3 or TRBV12-4 to TRBJ1-5, with D hard to call. CDR3 length: 12 amino acids. V shed 6 bases and J shed 5 bases, with 8 bases lying between them. As DNA, the CDR3 is TGTGCCAGCAGCCCCTCAGATCAGCCCCAGCATTTT. It codes for CASSPSDQPQHF.

The chain has TRBV18 and TRBJ1-2; 8 nucleotides match TRBD1. J gave up 4 bases and V 8 bases, and 15 bases lay outside the gene matches. The CDR3 is 16 residues long. Germline lookup yields CDR1 KGHSH and CDR2 LQKENI. CDR3 coding DNA: TGTGCCAGCACCGGGACAGGAGAAACCTGGAGCTATGGCTACACCTTC. This gives the protein CASTGTGETWSYGYTF.